The sequence of this T cell receptor beta chain was determined in a study of T cell repertoires in cytomegalovirus infection. Study outcomes and limitations: HLA-C-restricted CMV clonotypes gave the most frequent clonotype in two of eight donors.

TCRdb processed the reads anew with MiXCR; each CDR3 protein has one entry. This sample has a few hundred thousand distinct CDR3 sequences, with roughly 28% found just once. About this clonotype: Its matching antigen is unknown.

This clonotype was sampled from a human donor in good health (CMV status not recorded). Some clones in this sample may be carry-over from other donors' samples. The input for sequencing was cultured PBMCs, taken from culture after CMV antigen stimulation.

CDR3 in amino acids: CASSHHGRGNEQFF. DNA of the CDR3: TGTGCCAGCAGCCACCACGGGAGGGGCAATGAGCAGTTCTTC. The chain is built from TRBV9 and TRBJ2-1; TRBD2 agrees at 8 bases. Germline V gives CDR1 SGDLS, CDR2 YYNGEE. There are 14 residues in the CDR3. With 4 bases clipped from V and 6 bases from J, the junction kept 6 bases outside the gene matches. The entire variable domain, with the rest obtained from reference TRBV9 and TRBJ2-1, is as follows: DSGVTQTPKHLITATGQRVTLRCSPRSGDLSVYWYQQSLDQGLQFLIQYYNGEERAKGNILERFSAQQFPDLHSELNLSSLELGDSALYFCASSHHGRGNEQFFGPGTRLTVL.